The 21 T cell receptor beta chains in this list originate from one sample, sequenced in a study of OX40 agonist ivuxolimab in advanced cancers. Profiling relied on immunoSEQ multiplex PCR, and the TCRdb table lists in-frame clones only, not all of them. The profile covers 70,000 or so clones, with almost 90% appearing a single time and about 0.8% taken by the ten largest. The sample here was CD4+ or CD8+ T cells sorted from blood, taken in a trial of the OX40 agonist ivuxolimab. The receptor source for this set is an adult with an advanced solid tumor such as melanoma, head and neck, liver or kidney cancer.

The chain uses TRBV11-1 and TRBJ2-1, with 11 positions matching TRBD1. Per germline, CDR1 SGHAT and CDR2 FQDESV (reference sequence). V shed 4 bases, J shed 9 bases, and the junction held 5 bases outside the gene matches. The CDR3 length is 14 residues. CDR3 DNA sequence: TGTGCCAGCAGCTCCGGGACAGGGGGAGGTGAGCAGTTCTTC. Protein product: CASSSGTGGGEQFF. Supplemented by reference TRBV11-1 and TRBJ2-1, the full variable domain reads EAEVAQSPRYKITEKSQAVAFWCDPISGHATLYWYRQILGQGPELLVQFQDESVVDDSQLPKDRFSAERLKGVDSTLKIQPAELGDSAMYLCASSSGTGGGEQFFGPGTRLTVL.

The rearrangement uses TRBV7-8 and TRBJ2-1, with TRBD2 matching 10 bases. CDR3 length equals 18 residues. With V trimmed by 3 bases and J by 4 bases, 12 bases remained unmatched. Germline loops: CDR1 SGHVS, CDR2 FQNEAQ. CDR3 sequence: CASSLRGASGRSYNEQFF. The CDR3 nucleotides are TGTGCCAGCAGCTTGCGGGGGGCTAGCGGGAGAAGTTACAATGAGCAGTTCTTC.

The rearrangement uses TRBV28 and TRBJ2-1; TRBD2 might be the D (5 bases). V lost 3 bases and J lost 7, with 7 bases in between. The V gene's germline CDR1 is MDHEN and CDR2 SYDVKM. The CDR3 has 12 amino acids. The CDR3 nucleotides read TGTGCCAGCAGTTTGAGGGAGAATGAGCAGTTCTTC. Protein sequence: CASSLRENEQFF.

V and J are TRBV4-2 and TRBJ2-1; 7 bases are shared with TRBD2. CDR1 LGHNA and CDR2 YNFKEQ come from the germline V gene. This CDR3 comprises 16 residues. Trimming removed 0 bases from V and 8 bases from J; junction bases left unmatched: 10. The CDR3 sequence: CASSQERGVGRDEQFF. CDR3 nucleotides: TGTGCCAGCAGCCAAGAACGGGGGGTGGGGAGGGATGAGCAGTTCTTC.

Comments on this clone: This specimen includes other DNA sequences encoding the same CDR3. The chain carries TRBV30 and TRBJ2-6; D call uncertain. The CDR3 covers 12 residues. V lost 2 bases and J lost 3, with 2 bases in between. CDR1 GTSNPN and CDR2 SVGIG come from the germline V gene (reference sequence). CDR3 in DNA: TGTGCCTGGAGTAGTGGGGCCAACGTCCTGACTTTC. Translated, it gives CAWSSGANVLTF.

The CDR3 DNA is TGTGCCAGTAGTATATGGGGCTATGGCTACACCTTC. Residues: CASSIWGYGYTF. The genes are TRBV19 and TRBJ1-2; no clear D. V was trimmed by 2 bases and J by 4 bases, leaving 5 bases between them. Looked up from germline, CDR1 is LNHDA and CDR2 is SQIVND (reference sequence). The CDR3 loop spans 12 amino acids.

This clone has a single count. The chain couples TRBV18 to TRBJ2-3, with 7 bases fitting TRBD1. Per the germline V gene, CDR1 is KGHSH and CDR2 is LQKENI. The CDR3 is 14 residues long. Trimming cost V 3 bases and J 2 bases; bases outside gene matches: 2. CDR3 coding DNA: TGTGCCAGCTCACCGGACAGGATCACAGATACGCAGTATTTT. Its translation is CASSPDRITDTQYF. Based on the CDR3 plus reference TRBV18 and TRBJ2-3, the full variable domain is NAGVMQNPRHLVRRRGQEARLRCSPMKGHSHVYWYRQLPEEGLKFMVYLQKENIIDESGMPKERFSAEFPKEGPSILRIQQVVRGDSAAYFCASSPDRITDTQYFGPGTRLTVL.

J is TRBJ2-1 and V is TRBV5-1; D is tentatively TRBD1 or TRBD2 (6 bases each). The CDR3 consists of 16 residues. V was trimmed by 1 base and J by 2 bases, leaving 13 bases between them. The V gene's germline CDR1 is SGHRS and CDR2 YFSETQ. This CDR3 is CASSLNGGGTYNEQFF. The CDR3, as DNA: TGCGCCAGCAGCTTGAACGGGGGCGGCACCTACAATGAGCAGTTCTTC.

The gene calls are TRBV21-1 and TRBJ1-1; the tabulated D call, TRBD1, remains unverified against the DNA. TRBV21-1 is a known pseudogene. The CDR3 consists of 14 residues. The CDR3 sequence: CASSMRQDSTEAFF. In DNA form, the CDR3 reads TGTGCCAGCAGCATGCGACAGGATAGCACTGAAGCTTTCTTT.

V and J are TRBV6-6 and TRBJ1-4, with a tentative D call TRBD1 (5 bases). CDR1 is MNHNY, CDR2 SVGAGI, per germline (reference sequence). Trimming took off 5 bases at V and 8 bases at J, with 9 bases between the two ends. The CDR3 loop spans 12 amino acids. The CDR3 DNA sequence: TGTGCCAGCAGTCGGCAGGGAGAAAAACTGTTTTTT. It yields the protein CASSRQGEKLFF.

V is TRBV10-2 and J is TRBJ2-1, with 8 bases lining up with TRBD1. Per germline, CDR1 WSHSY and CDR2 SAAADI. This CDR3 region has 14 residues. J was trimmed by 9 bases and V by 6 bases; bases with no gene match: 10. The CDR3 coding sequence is TGCGCCAGCAGGGATGGACAGGGCTTATTTGAGCAGTTCTTC. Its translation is CASRDGQGLFEQFF.

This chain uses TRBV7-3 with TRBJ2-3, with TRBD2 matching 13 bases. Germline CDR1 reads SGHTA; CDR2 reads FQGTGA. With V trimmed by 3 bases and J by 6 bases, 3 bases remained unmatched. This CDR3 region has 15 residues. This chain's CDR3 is CASSFGLAGVDTQYF. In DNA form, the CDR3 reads TGTGCCAGCAGCTTTGGACTAGCGGGAGTGGATACGCAGTATTTT.

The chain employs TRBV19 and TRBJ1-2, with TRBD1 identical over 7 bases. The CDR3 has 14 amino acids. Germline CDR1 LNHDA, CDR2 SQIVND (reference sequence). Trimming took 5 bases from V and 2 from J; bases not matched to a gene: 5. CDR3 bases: TGTGCCAGTAGTCCGGGACAGAGCAACTATGGCTACACCTTC. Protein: CASSPGQSNYGYTF. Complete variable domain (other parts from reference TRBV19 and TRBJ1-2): DGGITQSPKYLFRKEGQNVTLSCEQNLNHDAMYWYRQDPGQGLRLIYYSQIVNDFQKGDIAEGYSVSREKKESFPLTVTSAQKNPTAFYLCASSPGQSNYGYTFGSGTRLTVV.

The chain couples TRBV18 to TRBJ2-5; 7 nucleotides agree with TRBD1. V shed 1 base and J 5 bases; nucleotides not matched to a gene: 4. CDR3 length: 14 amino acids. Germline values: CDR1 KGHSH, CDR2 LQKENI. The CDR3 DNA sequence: TGTGCCAGCTCACCACAGGGGGCGCAGGAGACCCAGTACTTC. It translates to CASSPQGAQETQYF.

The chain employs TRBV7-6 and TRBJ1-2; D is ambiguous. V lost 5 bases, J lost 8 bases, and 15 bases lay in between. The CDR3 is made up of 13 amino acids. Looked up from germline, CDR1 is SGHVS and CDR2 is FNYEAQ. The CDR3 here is CASSPSQTGGYTF. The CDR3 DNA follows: TGTGCCAGCAGCCCTAGTCAAACGGGCGGCTACACCTTC.

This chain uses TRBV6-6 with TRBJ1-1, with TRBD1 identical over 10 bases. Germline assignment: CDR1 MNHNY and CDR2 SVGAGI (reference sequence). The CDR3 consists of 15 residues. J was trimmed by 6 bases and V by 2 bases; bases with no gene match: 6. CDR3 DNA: TGTGCCAGCAGTTACGCAGGGACAGGGGAAGCTGAAGCTTTCTTT. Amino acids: CASSYAGTGEAEAFF.

DNA for the CDR3: TGCGCCAGCAGCTACCCCGGGACAGGGCCCTACGAGCAGTACTTC. This codes for CASSYPGTGPYEQYF. J is TRBJ2-5 and V is TRBV5-1, with TRBD1 identical over 9 bases. The DNA matches TRBJ2-7 better at its end, which makes the J call doubtful. Germline V gene lookup returns CDR1 SGHRS and CDR2 YFSETQ. The CDR3 consists of 15 residues.

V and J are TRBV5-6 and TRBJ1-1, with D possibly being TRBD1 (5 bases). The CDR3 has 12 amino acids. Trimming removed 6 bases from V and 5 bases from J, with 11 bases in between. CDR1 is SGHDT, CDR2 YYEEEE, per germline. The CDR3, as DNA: TGTGCCAGCACCCGGCCAGGGACTGAAGCTTTCTTT. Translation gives CASTRPGTEAFF. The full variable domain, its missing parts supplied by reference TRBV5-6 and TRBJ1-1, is DAGVTQSPTHLIKTRGQQVTLRCSPKSGHDTVSWYQQALGQGPQFIFQYYEEEERQRGNFPDRFSGHQFPNYSSELNVNALLLGDSALYLCASTRPGTEAFFGQGTRLTVV.

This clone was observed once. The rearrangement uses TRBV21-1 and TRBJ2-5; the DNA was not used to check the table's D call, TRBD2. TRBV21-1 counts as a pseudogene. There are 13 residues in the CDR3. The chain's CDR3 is CASSFEGAETQYF. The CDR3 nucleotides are TGTGCCAGCAGCTTTGAGGGCGCGGAGACCCAGTACTTC.

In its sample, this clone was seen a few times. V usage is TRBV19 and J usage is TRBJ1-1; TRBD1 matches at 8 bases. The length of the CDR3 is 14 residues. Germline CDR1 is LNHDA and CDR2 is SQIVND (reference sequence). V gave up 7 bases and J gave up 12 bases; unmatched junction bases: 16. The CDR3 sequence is CASKGSTQGVRTFF. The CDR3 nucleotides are TGTGCCAGTAAAGGCTCGACACAGGGGGTGAGGACTTTCTTT.

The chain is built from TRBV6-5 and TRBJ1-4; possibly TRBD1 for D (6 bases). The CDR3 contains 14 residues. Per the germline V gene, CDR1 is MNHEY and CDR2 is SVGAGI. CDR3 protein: CAVGGAATNEKLFF. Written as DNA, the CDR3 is TGTGCAGTTGGGGGCGCCGCAACTAATGAAAAACTGTTTTTT.